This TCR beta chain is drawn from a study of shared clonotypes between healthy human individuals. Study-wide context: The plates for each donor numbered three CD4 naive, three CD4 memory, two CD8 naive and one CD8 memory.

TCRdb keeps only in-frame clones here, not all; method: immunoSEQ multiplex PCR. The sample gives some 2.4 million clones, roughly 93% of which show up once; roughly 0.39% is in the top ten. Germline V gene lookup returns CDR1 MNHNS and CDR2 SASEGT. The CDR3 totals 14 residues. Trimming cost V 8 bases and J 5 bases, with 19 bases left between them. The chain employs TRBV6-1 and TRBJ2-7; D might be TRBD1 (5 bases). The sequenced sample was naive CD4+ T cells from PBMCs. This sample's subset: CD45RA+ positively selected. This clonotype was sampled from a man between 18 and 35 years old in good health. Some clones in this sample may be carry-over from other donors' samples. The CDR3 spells CASRLFSYRNEQYF. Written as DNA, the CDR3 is TGTGCCAGCCGCCTGTTTTCATACAGGAACGAGCAGTACTTC.